These T cell receptor beta chains were read from a single sample in a study of shared T cell receptors in the human thymus. Clones were sequenced by immunoSEQ multiplex PCR, and TCRdb holds only the in-frame ones, with some missing. The sample consists of 700,000 to 750,000 clones, approximately 85% of them appearing once. These data also formed part of another study, on human thymus T cells.

Input material: thymocytes. The receptors were sampled from a girl younger than two with a congenital heart defect. CDR3s include the opening cysteine and the closing phenylalanine or tryptophan. The D gene is left open where the match is weak. Expanded clones are given a class, and other clones once, few, many or no size at all.

DNA: TGTGCCAGCAGTGGAAGGGGGCCTCATTTGGGCACAGATACGCAGTATTTT; CDR3: CASSGRGPHLGTDTQYF; V: TRBV28; D: TRBD1; size: NA; J: TRBJ2-3
DNA: TGTGCCAGCAAGTCCAAGGGACAGGGAAGGTATACGCAGTATTTT; CDR3: CASKSKGQGRYTQYF; V: TRBV6-1; D: TRBD1; size: once; J: TRBJ2-3
DNA: TGTGCCTGGAGGTTGGGCCACGGGGGGGCGGGGAATGAGCAGTTCTTC; CDR3: CAWRLGHGGAGNEQFF; V: TRBV30; D: TRBD2; size: few; J: TRBJ2-1
DNA: TGCGCCAGCAGCTTCGGACAGAACCAACTGTCTAATGAAAAACTGTTTTTT; CDR3: CASSFGQNQLSNEKLFF; V: TRBV5-1; D: NA; size: NA; J: TRBJ1-4
DNA: TGTGCCAGCAGCTGGTCCGGGACCTACGAGCAGTACTTC; CDR3: CASSWSGTYEQYF; V: TRBV11-2; D: NA; size: NA; J: TRBJ2-7
DNA: TGTGCCTGGGAAAGAGGGAAGATCTCAGATACGCAGTATTTT; CDR3: CAWERGKISDTQYF; V: TRBV30; D: NA; size: NA; J: TRBJ2-3
DNA: TGTGCCAGTAGTATCCTAGTAGCGGGGGGCCCCACAGATACGCAGTATTTT; CDR3: CASSILVAGGPTDTQYF; V: TRBV19; D: TRBD2; size: few; J: TRBJ2-3
DNA: TGTGCCAGCACCAAACAGGGAGCCACTAATGAAAAACTGTTTTTT; CDR3: CASTKQGATNEKLFF; V: TRBV28; D: NA; size: NA; J: TRBJ1-4
DNA: TGTGCCAGCAGCTTAGGCGTAAGGGGCCATTACACAGATACGCAGTATTTT; CDR3: CASSLGVRGHYTDTQYF; V: TRBV13; D: NA; size: NA; J: TRBJ2-3
DNA: TGCGCCAGCAGCCAAGACCACGGAGGGCCCCCCCTAGGGGGGGCCAACGTCCTGACTTTC; CDR3: CASSQDHGGPPLGGANVLTF; V: TRBV4-1; D: NA; size: NA; J: TRBJ2-6
DNA: TGTGCCAGCAGTAGGACAGATATGAACACTGAAGCTTTCTTT; CDR3: CASSRTDMNTEAFF; V: TRBV21-1; D: NA; size: NA; J: TRBJ1-1
DNA: TGTGCCAGCAGTTACGGACAGCTGGATCAGCCCCAGCATTTT; CDR3: CASSYGQLDQPQHF; V: TRBV6-5; D: NA; size: NA; J: TRBJ1-5
DNA: TGTGCCAGCAGCTTAGTGGTAGGAAGGACAGGGAAAAAGACCCAGTACTTC; CDR3: CASSLVVGRTGKKTQYF; V: TRBV7-8; D: TRBD1; size: NA; J: TRBJ2-5
DNA: TGTGCCAGCAGTTCCAGTTCCTACAATGAGCAGTTCTTC; CDR3: CASSSSSYNEQFF; V: TRBV25-1; D: NA; size: NA; J: TRBJ2-1
DNA: TGTGCACGGACTAGCGGGGAAAATGAGCAGTTCTTC; CDR3: CARTSGENEQFF; V: TRBV2; D: TRBD2; size: NA; J: TRBJ2-1
DNA: TGTGCCAGTAGTACGGACAGGGGGCGACGGCAGCCCCAGCATTTT; CDR3: CASSTDRGRRQPQHF; V: TRBV19; D: TRBD1; size: NA; J: TRBJ1-5
DNA: TGTGCCAGCAGTTCCGGGGAAAGCTCCTATAATTCACCCCTCCACTTT; CDR3: CASSSGESSYNSPLHF; V: TRBV6-5; D: NA; size: NA; J: TRBJ1-6
DNA: TGTGCCAGTAGTATAAGAACAGGGTTTCCGAATAACTATGGCTACACCTTC; CDR3: CASSIRTGFPNNYGYTF; V: TRBV19; D: NA; size: NA; J: TRBJ1-2
DNA: TGTGCCAGCAGTCAGTCCCGGGACAGGGACGGCTACACCTTC; CDR3: CASSQSRDRDGYTF; V: TRBV28; D: TRBD1; size: NA; J: TRBJ1-2
DNA: TGTGCCAGTAGTGAGGCTCCCGGGACTACGCACAATGAGCAGTTCTTC; CDR3: CASSEAPGTTHNEQFF; V: TRBV19; D: TRBD2; size: NA; J: TRBJ2-1
DNA: TGTGCCAGCAGCAATATACCTAGCAGCTACAATGAGCAGTTCTTC; CDR3: CASSNIPSSYNEQFF; V: TRBV7-2; D: NA; size: NA; J: TRBJ2-1
DNA: TGTGCCAGTAGTCTTTACAGCCTCCACCAGAACACTGAAGCTTTCTTT; CDR3: CASSLYSLHQNTEAFF; V: TRBV19; D: NA; size: NA; J: TRBJ1-1
DNA: TGTGCCAGCAGCCTACTAGAACTTTACAGGGGAGAGACCCAGTACTTC; CDR3: CASSLLELYRGETQYF; V: TRBV5-4; D: TRBD1; size: NA; J: TRBJ2-5
DNA: TGTGCCATCAGCAGTGTACTAGGGACAGCTAGCATAATCAATCAGCCCCAGCATTTT; CDR3: CAISSVLGTASIINQPQHF; V: TRBV10-3; D: TRBD1; size: once; J: TRBJ1-5
DNA: TGTGCCAGCAGCGTAGGGCTAGCGGGGGGGAATGAGCAGTTCTTC; CDR3: CASSVGLAGGNEQFF; V: TRBV11-2; D: TRBD2; size: NA; J: TRBJ2-1
DNA: TGTGCCAGTAGTATCGACGGAATCGACAGGTACAATGAGCAGTTCTTC; CDR3: CASSIDGIDRYNEQFF; V: TRBV19; D: NA; size: NA; J: TRBJ2-1
DNA: TGTGCCAGCAGTTTAATCGGGACAACCAACACTGAAGCTTTCTTT; CDR3: CASSLIGTTNTEAFF; V: TRBV28; D: NA; size: NA; J: TRBJ1-1
DNA: TGTGCCAGCAGCTTCAACGGGGGTACAGATACGCAGTATTTT; CDR3: CASSFNGGTDTQYF; V: TRBV11-2; D: NA; size: NA; J: TRBJ2-3
DNA: TGTGCCAGCAGCCCCACAGTGAGCTCCTACAATGAGCAGTTCTTC; CDR3: CASSPTVSSYNEQFF; V: TRBV9; D: NA; size: NA; J: TRBJ2-1
DNA: TGTGCCAGCAGTCCCTCCGGGACAGAAAACACTGAAGCTTTCTTT; CDR3: CASSPSGTENTEAFF; V: TRBV28; D: TRBD1; size: NA; J: TRBJ1-1
DNA: TGCGCCAGCAGCTTCAAGAACAGGGACCCTCCCTCTGGGGCCAACGTCCTGACTTTC; CDR3: CASSFKNRDPPSGANVLTF; V: TRBV4-1; D: NA; size: NA; J: TRBJ2-6
DNA: TGTGCCAGCAGCCCCCCCGCGGAGGACACTGAAGCTTTCTTT; CDR3: CASSPPAEDTEAFF; V: TRBV7-2; D: NA; size: NA; J: TRBJ1-1
DNA: TGCGCCAGCAATCGGGGCCAGGGGTTTGGCACAGATACGCAGTATTTT; CDR3: CASNRGQGFGTDTQYF; V: TRBV4-1; D: NA; size: NA; J: TRBJ2-3
DNA: TGTGCCAGCATGACTCACCTCGCTGAAGCTTTCTTT; CDR3: CASMTHLAEAFF; V: TRBV27; D: NA; size: NA; J: TRBJ1-1